This entry is about one TCR beta chain. This clone was seen only a few times. Its target antigen remains unknown. No base quality values were provided; no much bigger clone lies one nucleotide off. The cohort consisted of 600 to 750 healthy bone marrow donors. All cohort members were sampled while nominally healthy, although unrecorded immune exposures were likely present. The donor was CMV seropositive and was included in the group of 270 or so seropositive cohort members. Every donor gave a peripheral blood sample, and the peripheral blood mononuclear cells from that sample were used for TCR beta sequencing. Genomic DNA was extracted from the blood cell samples with the Qiagen DNeasy Blood Extraction Kit. Libraries were constructed by the immunoSEQ multiplex PCR assay. A mixture of 60 forward primers for TCR Vbeta segments and 13 reverse primers for TCR Jbeta segments was used in the multiplex PCR. The CDR3 region of rearranged TCR beta genes was amplified from genomic DNA by a multiplex PCR assay. The amplified TCR beta libraries were sequenced on the Illumina HiSeq System as 87-base-pair reads. As for how the authors treated the data: A later analysis counted approximately 84 million unique TCR beta chains across the approximately 700 repertoires, and approximately 11 million of these chains were shared by at least two donors. Raw reads were error-corrected and collapsed into unique sequences with a nearest-neighbor algorithm that merged closely related sequences to remove PCR and sequencing errors. V, D and J gene segments were assigned by aligning CDR3 sequences to IMGT reference sequences. Each retained sequence needed at least a six-nucleotide match to both a V gene segment and a J gene segment. Rearrangements were called productive when the CDR3 lacked stop codons and stayed in frame with V and J; all others were non-productive. CDR3 was defined by IMGT convention, running from the second conserved V-encoded cysteine to the conserved J-encoded phenylalanine. The earlier analysis of about 530 of the donors excluded any sequence lacking an unambiguous match to a single V gene segment. An earlier analysis of about 600 of the donors called V segments functional above 56.7% productive rearrangements and segregating when the between-donor standard deviation exceeded 5%. To diagnose cytomegalovirus status from the catalog of TCR beta chain sequences, a statistical classification framework was built. A later analysis assigned V and J genes by comparing TCR nucleotide sequences with IMGT/GENE-DB human TR gene sequences. A later analysis assigned CDR3 sequences and most-parsimonious VDJ recombination scenarios with the TCRdist pipeline. In a later analysis, every TCR beta chain was defined by the combination of its CDR3 amino acid sequence and its V-gene family, and reads without a unique V-gene family were dropped. As a way to deal with suspected cross-contamination and a sequencing artifact, a later analysis dropped under 600 nucleotide sequences that were highly shared and had low generation probability. In a later analysis, a clonal expansion index was calculated for each public chain from normalized within-repertoire ranks of inferred template counts. In a later analysis, generation probabilities were computed with a VDJ recombination model fitted to out-of-frame rearrangements, and the resulting probabilities were checked against IGoR. A later analysis scored TCR-TCR, TCR-HLA and TCR-CMV co-occurrence with hypergeometric tests, applying a repertoire-size bias correction to TCR pairs. To estimate false discovery rates, a later analysis permuted the HLA or CMV assignments 20 times. A later analysis grouped co-occurring TCRs with DBSCAN, adding TCRdist sequence similarity when clustering within HLA-allele-positive subsets. Repertoires with fewer than 30,000 or more than 120,000 public chains, plus five repertoires with anomalous nucleotide sharing, were excluded from co-occurrence clustering. In its TCRdb copy, this immuneACCESS table keeps in-frame sequences only and misses some clones. Where compared with another copy, unresolved V genes explain less than half of these, and the others have no known cause. That table supplies the V and J calls and clone size; D and trimming were determined from the DNA. The sample has 150,000 to 170,000 clones on record, over 70% of them singletons. The ten largest clones capture roughly 13% of the sample.

The data are from a study of cytomegalovirus exposure and HLA in healthy donors (dated by TCRdb to the late 2010s). The study in broad terms: An earlier analysis of roughly 500 of the donors reported about 250 Gb of sequence data and 117 million unique TCR beta sequences from 150 million to 200 million T cells. The number of typed donors differed by locus: about 620-640 for A, B, C, DRB1 and DQB1; roughly 510 for DQA1; 606 for DPA1; and approximately 450 for DPB1. Of the approximately 370 genotyped donors, 65% to 90% were placed in the genetic ancestry cluster associated with self-reported Caucasian donors. Because of strong linkage in the cohort, roughly five DR-DQ haplotypes were treated as single units for association and clustering. Among roughly 400 genotyped donors of the cohort, an average of roughly 230,000 unique TCR beta nucleotide sequences was sequenced per donor, of which approximately 18% were non-productive. A separate validation cohort of more than 100 different subjects was used in addition to the roughly 720-subject first cohort. High-throughput TCR immunosequencing, statistical association of individual TCRs with disease status, and machine learning were combined to predict cytomegalovirus infection status. HLA typing included class I and class II loci at four-digit resolution. A later genetic analysis took genome-wide SNP genotypes for about 65% of the 666 donors and used that subset as a discovery cohort. A later analysis re-analyzed previously published TCR beta repertoires from about 730 donors and added high-resolution HLA genotyping to study TCR occurrence patterns. Rather than using new phenotypic data, the later analysis identified candidate immune exposures from TCR beta sequences and from how often those sequences occurred across donors. The study aimed to test whether cataloging public T cell receptors could reveal signatures of past pathogen exposure. Donor age, sex, ethnicity and CMV serostatus were compiled alongside the repertoire data. Using immunosequencing, the study profiled T cell repertoires from roughly 650 subjects and related those repertoires to cytomegalovirus serostatus. To decide whether each TCR beta V gene segment behaved as functional or pseudogenic, an earlier analysis of over 500 of the donors relied on high-throughput TCR beta sequencing. All discovery cohort repertoires had been generated on a single sequencing platform. Around 300 gigabases of sequencing data and approximately 84 million unique TCR sequences were included in an early release covering under 650 HLA-typed donors. On the study overall, not on this receptor specifically: A later analysis found that most CMV-associated TCR beta chains appeared HLA-restricted, with HLA associations seemingly driven largely by CMV exposure. The study listed 150 to 200 TCR beta chains as associated with cytomegalovirus. The authors suggested that the approach could potentially be extended to other disease states and immunological phenotypes. Because HLA typing was missing for some donors at each locus, association tests included only the typed subset. While some public TCRs were present in many individuals, most TCR sequences turned up only very rarely across donors. In vitro tests confirmed that a few of the cytomegalovirus-associated TCR beta chains recognize cytomegalovirus antigens. Cytomegalovirus status was reported to be diagnosed by the classifier with high specificity and sensitivity in both the original and validation cohorts. Compared with the roughly 700-donor mean, donors in an Asian-associated ancestry cluster had fewer N-insertions in productive TCRs, according to a later genetic analysis. CMV serostatus was the only immune exposure information available for the cohort. Correlated functional status among segregating V segments might reflect linkage disequilibrium, but an unknown experimental factor could not be ruled out. A cluster of highly shared sequence variants was judged likely to represent a technical artifact of the sequencing pipeline. Only TCR beta chains were sequenced in this cohort, and the absence of alpha or paired-chain data limited detectable features. A later analysis associated about 16,000 TCR beta sequences with specific HLA alleles at a false discovery rate of 0.05. In a later genetic analysis, a missense DCLRE1C variant was associated with V-gene and J-gene trimming of TCR beta chains, and the association was replicated in an independent cohort. According to a later analysis, TCR association rates differed among HLA loci, with DRB1 alleles showing the most associated TCRs and HLA-C alleles showing the fewest. In a later analysis, HLA-associated TCR beta chains showed more clonal expansion and lower generation probabilities than non-associated chains that were equally common. In an earlier analysis of some 550 of the donors, most TCR beta V segments were observed in productive rearrangements about 87% or about 30% of the time, broadly matching IMGT annotations. A later analysis reported that several top co-occurrence clusters appeared linked to parvovirus B19, influenza, CMV and Epstein-Barr virus. Because counts were too low, about 15 rarely observed V segments, including chromosome 9 orphons, were left out of the earlier analysis of approximately 500 of the donors. Presence/absence analyses assumed roughly uniform sequencing depth across donors, an assumption that may not hold. Assigning TCR associations to individual alleles was difficult when HLA alleles, especially DR and DQ, strongly co-occurred. A further reported finding was that TCR beta sequences accurately predicted the HLA-A and HLA-B alleles for most subjects in the first cohort.

The sample consisted of PBMCs. This clonotype was obtained from a man aged 30-40 years in good health and CMV-seropositive.

The DNA sequence follows: TGTGCCATCAGTGACCTACAGGGCAACAATCAGCCCCAGCATTTT. Its protein is CAISDLQGNNQPQHF. The chain employs TRBV10-3 and TRBJ1-5; a tentative D match to TRBD1 spans 6 bases. V and J lose 3 bases and 3 bases, and a span of 12 bases separates them. The CDR3 contains 15 residues, cysteine and phenylalanine counted. Of all the DNA, just the CDR3 is kept, 45 bases in frame from base 1. The germline V gene specifies ENHRY as CDR1 and SYGVKD as CDR2.